Shown below are 8 T cell receptor beta chains from a single sample sequenced in a study of post-analysis software for immune sequencing data. Findings and limits, study-wide: TRBV5-6, TRBV5-1 and TRBV20-1 belonged to a set of roughly 5 TRBV segments that were more frequent in patients than controls.

Their recognized antigens are unknown. The authors incorporated unique molecular identifiers into the TCR beta cDNA libraries. One entry per CDR3 protein results from TCRdb running MiXCR on the PCR reads. Of under 650,000 distinct CDR3 sequences in the sample, roughly 40% were seen once. Sequences were obtained from blood. The receptor source for this set is a girl aged 10 to 17 with multiple sclerosis.

This rearrangement joins TRBV5-1 to TRBJ2-7; D is undetermined. This CDR3 has 15 residues. The germline V gene has CDR1 SGHRS and CDR2 YFSETQ. The ends were cut back, 1 base at V and 5 bases at J, with 16 bases in the middle. DNA of the CDR3: TGCGCCAGCAGCTTGAGTACCCAGCCAGTGGACGAGCAGTACTTC. Protein: CASSLSTQPVDEQYF.

This clonotype was found a few times. The J gene is TRBJ2-7, the V gene TRBV5-1; D gene ambiguous. The V end was cut by 0 bases, the J end by 2 bases, with 6 bases between. The CDR3 runs to 13 residues. The V gene's germline CDR1 is SGHRS and CDR2 YFSETQ. CDR3 DNA sequence: TGCGCCAGCAGCTTGGGAAACCCCTACGAGCAGTACTTC. This sequence encodes CASSLGNPYEQYF.

The chain couples TRBV7-9 to TRBJ2-1; D unresolved. The V end lost 2 bases, the J end lost 3 bases, and 11 bases lay between the germline ends. Germline V gene sequence: CDR1 SEHNR, CDR2 FQNEAQ (reference sequence). The length of the CDR3 is 15 residues. DNA of the CDR3: TGTGCCAGCAGCTTATCCGCGGCACTCTACAATGAGCAGTTCTTC. It yields the protein CASSLSAALYNEQFF.

Turning to this clonotype: This may come from a read error, since a much larger clone is one base off. The chain couples TRBV5-1 to TRBJ2-7; no firm D call. The J call may be mistaken, given a closer DNA end match to TRBJ2-5. The CDR3 totals 13 residues. Germline CDR1 and CDR2: SGHRS and YFSETQ. The CDR3 nucleotides read TGCGCCAGCAGCTTGGAATGGGAAGAGACCCAGTACTTC. This sequence encodes CASSLEWEETQYF.

CDR3 coding DNA: TGTGCCAGCAGTGAAGCAGGGGGCGCGGGCTATGGCTACACCTTC. As protein: CASSEAGGAGYGYTF. The V call is TRBV25-1, the J call TRBJ1-2, with 8 positions matching TRBD1. In germline, CDR1 is MGHDK, CDR2 SYGVNS. V lost 2 bases, J lost 4 bases, and 6 bases stayed unmatched. This CDR3 has 15 amino acids.

The genes are TRBV5-1 and TRBJ2-3; D is perhaps TRBD2 (6 bases). V dropped 2 bases and J dropped 0 bases, with 10 bases sitting between them. CDR1 and CDR2 from the germline V gene are SGHRS and YFSETQ. CDR3 length: 15 residues. CDR3 amino acids: CASSLNAGSTDTQYF. The CDR3 DNA follows: TGCGCCAGCAGCTTAAACGCGGGAAGCACAGATACGCAGTATTTT.

In this sample, this clonotype turned up a few times. This chain connects TRBV5-1 to TRBJ2-3; 8 bases match TRBD2. Trimming removed 0 bases from V and 1 base from J; junction bases left unmatched: 4. This CDR3 contains 16 residues. Germline V gives CDR1 SGHRS, CDR2 YFSETQ. The CDR3 bases are TGCGCCAGCAGCTTGGGGGAACTAGCGGGCACAGATACGCAGTATTTT. Its protein is CASSLGELAGTDTQYF.

The genes are TRBV5-1 and TRBJ2-3; D is perhaps TRBD2 (6 bases). The germline V gene encodes CDR1 SGHRS and CDR2 YFSETQ. V was trimmed by 5 bases and J by 2 bases, leaving 18 bases between them. This CDR3 spans 16 amino acids. In DNA form, the CDR3 reads TGCGCCAGCAGTCGAGGTCCAGGGACTTCCACAGATACGCAGTATTTT. Its protein product is CASSRGPGTSTDTQYF.